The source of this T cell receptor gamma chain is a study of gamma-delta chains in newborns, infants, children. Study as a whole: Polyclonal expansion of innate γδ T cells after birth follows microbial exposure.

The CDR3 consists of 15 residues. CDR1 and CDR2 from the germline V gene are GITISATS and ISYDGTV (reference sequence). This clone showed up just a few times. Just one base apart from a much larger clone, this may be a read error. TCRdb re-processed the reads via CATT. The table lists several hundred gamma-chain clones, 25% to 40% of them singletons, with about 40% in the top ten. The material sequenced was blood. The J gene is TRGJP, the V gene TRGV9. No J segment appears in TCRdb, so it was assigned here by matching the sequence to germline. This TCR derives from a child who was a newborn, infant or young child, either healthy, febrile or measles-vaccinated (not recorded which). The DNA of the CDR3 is TGTGCCTTGTGGGAGGTAGAGTTGGACAAAAAAATCAAGGTATTT. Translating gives CALWEVELDKKIKVF.